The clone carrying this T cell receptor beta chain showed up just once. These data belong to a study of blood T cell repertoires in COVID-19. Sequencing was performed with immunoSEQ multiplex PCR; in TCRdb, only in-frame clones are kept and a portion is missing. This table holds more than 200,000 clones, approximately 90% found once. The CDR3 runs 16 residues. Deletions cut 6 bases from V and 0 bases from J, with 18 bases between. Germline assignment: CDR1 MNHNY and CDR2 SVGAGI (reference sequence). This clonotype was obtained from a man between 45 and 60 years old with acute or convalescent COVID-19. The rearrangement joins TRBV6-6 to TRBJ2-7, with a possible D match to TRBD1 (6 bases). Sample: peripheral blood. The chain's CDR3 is CASRNLLTGPSYEQYF. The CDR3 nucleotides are TGTGCCAGCAGAAACCTTCTTACAGGGCCCTCCTACGAGCAGTACTTC.